In this sample, the clone carrying this TCR beta chain turned up a few times. Its antigen is currently unknown. PCR or immunohistochemistry showed mismatch repair deficiency in every enrolled patient. V lost 4 bases and J lost 3, with 13 bases in between. The CDR3 consists of 14 residues. Germline values: CDR1 SQVTM, CDR2 ANQGSEA. The sample is drawn from a study of PD-1 blockade in mismatch repair-deficient tumors. About the study: All were previously treated, progressing patients with about 12 mismatch repair-deficient cancer types. Whole-study findings and limits: Tumor-resident clones, often undetectable pretreatment in blood, expanded then contracted after pembrolizumab.

This table comes from immunoSEQ multiplex PCR, and its TCRdb copy is limited to in-frame clones, with some not included. The sample lists about 68,000 clones, approximately 80% occurring once. The chain couples TRBV29-1 to TRBJ1-5; D gene unclear. The origin of this receptor is an adult with mismatch repair-deficient cancer. Sequencing was performed on peripheral blood, taken 2 weeks after starting pembrolizumab. The CDR3 nucleotides read TGCAGCGTTGTCTTGGGAGGGAACAATCAGCCCCAGCATTTT. This encodes CSVVLGGNNQPQHF.